The clone carrying this TCR beta chain was counted only a few times. PCR employed 60 Vbeta and 13 Jbeta primers. Authors' data handling: There were about 80 million unique TCR beta chains by a later count, and about 11 million of them were shared. TCRdb's table, derived via immunoSEQ multiplex PCR, lists solely in-frame clones and lacks some. V and J calls and clone size are copied from that table; D and trimming were computed from the DNA. The sample holds fewer than 150,000 clones; 78% are singletons and the top ten take less than 3.5%. This entry comes from a study of cytomegalovirus exposure and HLA in healthy donors. CDR1 and CDR2 (germline): GTSNPN, SVGIG (reference sequence). The V segment lost 8 bases and the J segment 1 base; nucleotides outside the gene matches: 18. This CDR3 spans 17 amino acids.

This TCR derives from a male donor in good health and CMV-seronegative. Sequenced material: PBMCs. This sequence joins TRBV30 and TRBJ1-1; 8 positions match TRBD1. In DNA, the CDR3 is TGTGCCGGGATGGGCGACAGGGGTGGACGGGCGAACACTGAAGCTTTCTTT. Its protein product is CAGMGDRGGRANTEAFF.